The sequence of this T cell receptor beta chain was determined in a study of blood T cell repertoires in COVID-19 (dated by TCRdb to 2020 to 2022). Broadly, across the study: The collaborator samples originated in the United States, Italy and Spain and spanned the acute and convalescent phases of COVID-19. The prospective study material was composed of cDNA or gDNA derived from T cells, B-cell-depleted T cells, or PBMCs. Subjects who had been exposed to COVID-19, were actively infected with it, or had recovered from it provided the deeply sampled blood TCRbeta repertoires that made up the dataset. The repertoires were released in a freely available public database meant as a resource for research on the immune response to SARS-CoV-2. Samples came from the ongoing ImmuneRACE study (first 160 participants) plus 1,254 subjects from 6 global collaborators. A de-identified subject ID, COVID-19 status, age in years and sex were almost always included in the sample metadata. Where available, HLA class I and class II types were taken from metadata supplied by the sample provider and were not determined by assay-based typing.

On this clone itself: It lacks a known antigen. Nothing much larger sits one base from this clone, and base qualities are not available.

TCRbeta CDR3 regions were amplified from genomic DNA using the immunoSEQ Assay, a bias-controlled multiplex PCR. Concerning the study's data processing: The number of nucleated cells in each sample was estimated by amplification of reference gene primers within the assay. To quantify the absolute abundance of each unique TCRbeta CDR3 rearrangement, sequence reads were collapsed and filtered. Productive Simpson clonality was computed per sample as the square root of Simpson's diversity index over productive rearrangements. As stored in TCRdb, this immuneACCESS dataset retains in-frame rearrangements with V and J assigned. A fraction of the clones does not appear; measured against another copy, unresolved V genes explain less than half of the discrepancy, and the remainder lacks a known reason. The V and J calls and the clone size are those of that table, but D and trimming were determined from the DNA. Here the sample has some 260,000 clones; approximately 85% occur a single time. About 0.7% of the sample goes to the ten largest clones.

Whole blood was collected in K2EDTA tubes by collaborating institutions according to the institutions' own protocols. For TCRbeta analysis, collaborators shipped samples as frozen whole blood, isolated PBMCs, or DNA extracted from either of those sample types. General study outcomes and caveats: Clinical and demographic metadata were provided uncurated, with the amount varying by source and participant.

The TCR was taken from a human donor in a cohort sampled during active COVID-19. The sequenced material came from peripheral blood.

CDR3 region: CVSSSYSNQPQHF. The sequenced DNA is TGTGTTAGCTCTTCCTATAGCAATCAGCCCCAGCATTTT. The V and J genes are TRBV28 and TRBJ1-5; confidence is insufficient to name the D gene. As encoded in the germline V gene, CDR1 is MDHEN while CDR2 is SYDVKM. From cysteine to phenylalanine, the CDR3 is 13 amino acids long. The DNA shown is the 39-base CDR3, in frame from base 1.